The clone carrying this T cell receptor beta chain was found many times. The sample originates from a study of human T cells and chemical hapten exposure. The sample's time point: patch test 2, 6 weeks after DPC sensitization. Treatment denoted: therapeutic diphenylcyclopropenone sensitization with weekly scalp DPC. TCRdb re-derived calls from the RACE reads in MiXCR, one entry per CDR3 protein. Of roughly 380,000 distinct CDR3 sequences listed, more than 5% were seen once; the top ten hold about 5%. The CDR3 spans 15 residues. The ends were cut back, 5 bases at V and 3 bases at J, with 16 bases in the middle. Per germline, CDR1 SGHVS and CDR2 FQNEAQ.

Sample: whole blood, taken in connection with sensitization to the hapten diphenylcyclopropenone (DPC). This receptor was taken from a woman aged 18 to 35 with alopecia areata. Some clones in this sample may be carry-over from other donors' samples. V is TRBV7-8 and J is TRBJ1-1, with D hard to call. This CDR3 reads CASSAHERRDTEAFF. The CDR3 coding sequence is TGTGCCAGCAGCGCACATGAGAGACGGGACACTGAAGCTTTCTTT.